The T cell receptor beta chain under discussion was sequenced for a study of T-cell reconstitution after alpha-beta-depleted transplantation in children. Study-wide results and caveats: Counts and diversity of T cells one year after transplant came mostly from newly produced T cells. Alpha-beta T cells about two months after transplant reportedly derived from several hundred expanded graft clones.

Preparation of the TCRbeta library involved a method that used unique molecular identifiers. TCRdb re-derived calls from the PCR reads in MiXCR, one entry per CDR3 protein. Of 500,000 to 750,000 distinct CDR3 sequences detected, 20% to 30% appear once; the ten largest clones hold 30% to 45%. Germline V gene data show CDR1 as SGHRS and CDR2 as YFSETQ. V gave up 0 bases and J gave up 8 bases, with 9 bases separating them. The CDR3 extends over 13 amino acids. This clonotype was counted at least ten times. Its cognate antigen is unknown. The TCR originated in a boy less than two years old with Wiskott-Aldrich syndrome, due to receive a stem cell transplant. Sequences were derived from PBMCs, sampled before TCRalphabeta/CD19-depleted stem cell transplant. The chain links TRBV5-1 to TRBJ2-1, with D perhaps TRBD2 (5 bases). In nucleotides, the CDR3 is TGCGCCAGCAGCTTGGGCCTAGCCTATGAGCAGTTCTTC. Its translation is CASSLGLAYEQFF.